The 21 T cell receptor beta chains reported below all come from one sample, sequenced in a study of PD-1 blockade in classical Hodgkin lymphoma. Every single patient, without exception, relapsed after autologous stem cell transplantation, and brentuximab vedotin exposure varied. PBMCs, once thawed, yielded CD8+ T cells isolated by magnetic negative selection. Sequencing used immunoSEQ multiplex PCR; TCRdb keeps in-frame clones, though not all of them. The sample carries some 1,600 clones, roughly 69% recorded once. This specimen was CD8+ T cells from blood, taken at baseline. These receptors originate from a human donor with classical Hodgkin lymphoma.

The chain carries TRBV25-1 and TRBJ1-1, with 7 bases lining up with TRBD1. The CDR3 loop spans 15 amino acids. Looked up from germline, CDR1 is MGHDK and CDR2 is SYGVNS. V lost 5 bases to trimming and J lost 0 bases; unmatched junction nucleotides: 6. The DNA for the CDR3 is TGTGCCAGCAGTAGGTACAGGGGCCTGAACACTGAAGCTTTCTTT. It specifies CASSRYRGLNTEAFF.

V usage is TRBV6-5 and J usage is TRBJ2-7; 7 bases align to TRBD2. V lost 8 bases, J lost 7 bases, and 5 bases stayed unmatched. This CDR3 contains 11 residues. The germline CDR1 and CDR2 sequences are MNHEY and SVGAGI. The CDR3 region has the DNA TGTGCCAGCTTATCCGGGGGGGAGCAGTACTTC. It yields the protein CASLSGGEQYF.

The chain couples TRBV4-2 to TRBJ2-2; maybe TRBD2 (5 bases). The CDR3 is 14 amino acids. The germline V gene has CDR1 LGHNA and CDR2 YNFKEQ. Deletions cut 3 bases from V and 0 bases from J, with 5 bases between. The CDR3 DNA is TGTGCCAGCAGCCACGGGGCGAACACCGGGGAGCTGTTTTTT. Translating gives CASSHGANTGELFF.

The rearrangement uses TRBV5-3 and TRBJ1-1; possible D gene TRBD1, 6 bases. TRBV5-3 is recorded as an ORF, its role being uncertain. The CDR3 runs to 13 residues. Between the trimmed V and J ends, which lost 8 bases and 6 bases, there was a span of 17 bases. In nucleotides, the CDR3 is TGTGCCAGCAGCCCTGGGGGCATCTCTGAAGCTTTCTTT. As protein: CASSPGGISEAFF.

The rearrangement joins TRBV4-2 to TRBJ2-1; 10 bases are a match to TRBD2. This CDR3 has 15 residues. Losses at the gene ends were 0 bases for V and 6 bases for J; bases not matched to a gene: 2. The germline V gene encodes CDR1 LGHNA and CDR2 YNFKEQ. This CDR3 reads CASSQEAGGPNEQFF. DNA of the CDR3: TGTGCCAGCAGCCAAGAAGCGGGGGGGCCCAATGAGCAGTTCTTC.

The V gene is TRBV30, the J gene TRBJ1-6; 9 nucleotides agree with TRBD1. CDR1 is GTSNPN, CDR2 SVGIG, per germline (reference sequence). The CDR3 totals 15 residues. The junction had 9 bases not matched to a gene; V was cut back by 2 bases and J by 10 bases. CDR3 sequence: CAWSLTRQGGSPLHF. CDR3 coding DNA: TGTGCCTGGAGTCTTACCCGACAGGGGGGATCACCCCTCCACTTT.

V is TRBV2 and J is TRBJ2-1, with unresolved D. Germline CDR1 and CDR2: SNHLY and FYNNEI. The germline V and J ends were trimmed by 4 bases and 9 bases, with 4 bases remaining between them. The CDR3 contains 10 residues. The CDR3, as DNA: TGTGCCAGCAGTGGGGGTGAGCAGTTCTTC. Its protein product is CASSGGEQFF. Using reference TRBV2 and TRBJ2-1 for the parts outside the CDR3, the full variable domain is EPEVTQTPSHQVTQMGQEVILRCVPISNHLYFYWYRQILGQKVEFLVSFYNNEISEKSEIFDDQFSVERPDGSNFTLKIRSTKLEDSAMYFCASSGGEQFFGPGTRLTVL.

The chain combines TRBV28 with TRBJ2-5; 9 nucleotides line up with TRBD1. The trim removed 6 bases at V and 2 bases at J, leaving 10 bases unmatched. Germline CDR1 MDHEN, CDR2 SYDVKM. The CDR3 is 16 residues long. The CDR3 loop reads CASSQTGTGLQETQYF. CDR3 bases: TGTGCCAGCAGCCAAACCGGGACAGGGCTACAAGAGACCCAGTACTTC.

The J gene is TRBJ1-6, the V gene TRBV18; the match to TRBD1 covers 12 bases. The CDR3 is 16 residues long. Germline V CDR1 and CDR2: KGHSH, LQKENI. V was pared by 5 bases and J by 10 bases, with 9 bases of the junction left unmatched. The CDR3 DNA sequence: TGTGCCAGCTCATCATTCCGGGACAGGGGGCAATCACCCCTCCACTTT. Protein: CASSSFRDRGQSPLHF.

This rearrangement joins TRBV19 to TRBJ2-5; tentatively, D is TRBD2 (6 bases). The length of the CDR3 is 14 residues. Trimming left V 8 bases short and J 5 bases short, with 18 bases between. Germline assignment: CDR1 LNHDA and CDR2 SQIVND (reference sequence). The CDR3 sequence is CASADRGLPETQYF. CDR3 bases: TGTGCCAGTGCCGACCGGGGACTGCCGGAGACCCAGTACTTC.

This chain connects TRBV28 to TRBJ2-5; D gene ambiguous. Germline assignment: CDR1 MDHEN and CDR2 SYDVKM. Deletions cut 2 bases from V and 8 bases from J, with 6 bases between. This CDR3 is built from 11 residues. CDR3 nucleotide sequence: TGTGCCAGCAGTTTAGGTGGAACCCAGTACTTC. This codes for CASSLGGTQYF.

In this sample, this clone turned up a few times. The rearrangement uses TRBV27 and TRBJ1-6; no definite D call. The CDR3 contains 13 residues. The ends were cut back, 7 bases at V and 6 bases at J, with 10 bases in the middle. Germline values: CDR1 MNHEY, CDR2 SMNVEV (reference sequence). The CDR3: CASTLRGNSPLHF. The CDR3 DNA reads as TGTGCCAGCACCCTCCGGGGTAATTCACCCCTCCACTTT.

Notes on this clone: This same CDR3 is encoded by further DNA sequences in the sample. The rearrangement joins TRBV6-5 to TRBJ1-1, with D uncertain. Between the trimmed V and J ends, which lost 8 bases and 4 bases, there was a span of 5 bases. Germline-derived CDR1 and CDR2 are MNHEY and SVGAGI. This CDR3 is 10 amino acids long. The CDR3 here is CASGSTEAFF. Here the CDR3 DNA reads TGTGCCAGCGGCAGCACTGAAGCTTTCTTT.

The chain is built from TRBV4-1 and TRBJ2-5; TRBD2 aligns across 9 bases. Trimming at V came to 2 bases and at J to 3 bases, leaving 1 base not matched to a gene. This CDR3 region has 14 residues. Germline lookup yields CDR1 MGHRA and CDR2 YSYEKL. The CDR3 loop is CASSQPSGEETQYF. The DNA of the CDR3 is TGCGCCAGCAGCCAACCTAGCGGGGAAGAGACCCAGTACTTC.

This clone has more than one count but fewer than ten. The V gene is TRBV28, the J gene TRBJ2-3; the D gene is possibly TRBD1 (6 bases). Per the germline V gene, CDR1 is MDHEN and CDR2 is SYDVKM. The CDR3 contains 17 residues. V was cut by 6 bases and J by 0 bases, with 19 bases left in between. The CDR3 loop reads CASSLSLQGPSTDTQYF. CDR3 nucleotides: TGTGCCAGCAGCCTTAGCTTACAGGGCCCTAGCACAGATACGCAGTATTTT.

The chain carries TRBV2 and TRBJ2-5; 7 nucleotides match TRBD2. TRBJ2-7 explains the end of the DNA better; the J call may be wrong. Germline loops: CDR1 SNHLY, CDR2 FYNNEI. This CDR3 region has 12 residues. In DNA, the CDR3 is TGTGCCAGCAGGGGGGGGGCCTACGAGCAGTACTTC. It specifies CASRGGAYEQYF.

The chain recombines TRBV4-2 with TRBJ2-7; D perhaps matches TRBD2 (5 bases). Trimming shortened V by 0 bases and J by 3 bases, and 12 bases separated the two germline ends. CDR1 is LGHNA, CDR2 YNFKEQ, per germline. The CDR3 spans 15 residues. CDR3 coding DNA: TGTGCCAGCAGCCAAGATAGGGTGGGAGACTACGAGCAGTACTTC. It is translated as CASSQDRVGDYEQYF.

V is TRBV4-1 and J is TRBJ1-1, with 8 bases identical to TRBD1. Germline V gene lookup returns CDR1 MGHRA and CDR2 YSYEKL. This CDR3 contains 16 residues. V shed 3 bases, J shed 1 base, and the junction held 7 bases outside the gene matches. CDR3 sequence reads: CASSHAQGAGNTEAFF. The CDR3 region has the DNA TGCGCCAGCAGCCACGCCCAGGGGGCTGGGAACACTGAAGCTTTCTTT.

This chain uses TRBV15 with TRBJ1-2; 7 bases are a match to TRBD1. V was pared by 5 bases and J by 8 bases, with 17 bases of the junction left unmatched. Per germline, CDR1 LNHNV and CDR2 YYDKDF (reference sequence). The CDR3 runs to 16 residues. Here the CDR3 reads CATSSTGDSMATGYTF. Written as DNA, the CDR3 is TGTGCCACCAGCTCTACAGGGGATTCTATGGCTACGGGCTACACCTTC.

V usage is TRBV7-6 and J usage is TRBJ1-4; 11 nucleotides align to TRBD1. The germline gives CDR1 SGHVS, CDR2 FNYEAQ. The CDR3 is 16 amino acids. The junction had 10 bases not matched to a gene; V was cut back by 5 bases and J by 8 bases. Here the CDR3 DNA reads TGTGCCAGCAGCGGACAGGGGGCGACCCTGGAAGAAAAACTGTTTTTT. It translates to CASSGQGATLEEKLFF.

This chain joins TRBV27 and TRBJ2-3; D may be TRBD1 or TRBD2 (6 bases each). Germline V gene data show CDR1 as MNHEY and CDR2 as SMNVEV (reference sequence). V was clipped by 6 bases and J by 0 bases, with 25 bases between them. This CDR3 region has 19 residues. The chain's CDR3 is CASSRLWAGEDTSTDTQYF. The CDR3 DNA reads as TGTGCCAGCAGCCGCCTGTGGGCAGGGGAGGACACTAGCACAGATACGCAGTATTTT.